This section outlines one T cell receptor beta chain sequence together with its context. Its antigen remains unidentified. The data belong to a study of T cell responses to AZD1222 COVID-19 vaccine. Whole-study results and caveats: The sample set comprised mostly white British donors with more females, and clonal diversity was possibly underestimated. Mapped onto spike, vaccine-associated CD4 TCRs spanned it and were dominant at 160-218 and 743-854. The peak T cell response came first, and repertoires were sampled only after it. Breadth and depth of Spike-specific TCRs rose after two AZD1222 doses.

Trimming at V came to 4 bases and at J to 2 bases, leaving 11 bases not matched to a gene. Germline V gene data show CDR1 as LGHNA and CDR2 as YNFKEQ. This CDR3 is 17 amino acids long. The assay was immunoSEQ multiplex PCR, and TCRdb's table has in-frame clones only and misses some. The sample has about 130,000 clones, more than 75% seen once. The sequencing here drew on peripheral blood, taken on day 0 of AZD1222 vaccination. V and J are TRBV4-2 and TRBJ2-5; TRBD2 agrees at 9 bases. The TCR was taken from an adult in good health. CDR3: CASSPLADSGGQETQYF. Here the CDR3 DNA reads TGTGCCAGCAGCCCCCTCGCGGATAGCGGGGGACAAGAGACCCAGTACTTC.